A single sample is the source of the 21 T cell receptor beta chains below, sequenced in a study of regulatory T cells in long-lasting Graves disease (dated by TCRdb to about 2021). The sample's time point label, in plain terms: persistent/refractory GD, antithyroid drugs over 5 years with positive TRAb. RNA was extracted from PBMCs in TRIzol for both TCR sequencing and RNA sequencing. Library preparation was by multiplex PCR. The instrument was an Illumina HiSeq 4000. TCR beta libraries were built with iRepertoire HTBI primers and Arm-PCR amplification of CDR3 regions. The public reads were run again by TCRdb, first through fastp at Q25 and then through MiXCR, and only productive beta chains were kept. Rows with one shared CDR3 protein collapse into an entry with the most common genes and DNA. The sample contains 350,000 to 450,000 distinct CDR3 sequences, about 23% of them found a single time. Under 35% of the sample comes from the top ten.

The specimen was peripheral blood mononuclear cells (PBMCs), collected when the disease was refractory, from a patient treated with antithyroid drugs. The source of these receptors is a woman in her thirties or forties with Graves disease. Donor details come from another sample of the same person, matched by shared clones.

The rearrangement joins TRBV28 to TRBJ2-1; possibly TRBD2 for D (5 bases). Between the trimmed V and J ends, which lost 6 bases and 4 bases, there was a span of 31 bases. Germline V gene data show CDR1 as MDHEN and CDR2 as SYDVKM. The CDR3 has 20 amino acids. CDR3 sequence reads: CASRPRGLAALPQNYNEQFF. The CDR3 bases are TGTGCCAGCAGGCCTAGAGGGCTAGCAGCGCTCCCTCAGAATTACAATGAGCAGTTCTTC.

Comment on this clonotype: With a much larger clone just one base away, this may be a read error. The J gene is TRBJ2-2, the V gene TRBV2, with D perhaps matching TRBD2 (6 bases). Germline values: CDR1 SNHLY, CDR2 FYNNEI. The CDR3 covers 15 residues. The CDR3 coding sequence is TGTGCCGGCAGCTTGAGGACTAACCCCACCGGGGAGCTGTTTTTT. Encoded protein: CAGSLRTNPTGELFF.

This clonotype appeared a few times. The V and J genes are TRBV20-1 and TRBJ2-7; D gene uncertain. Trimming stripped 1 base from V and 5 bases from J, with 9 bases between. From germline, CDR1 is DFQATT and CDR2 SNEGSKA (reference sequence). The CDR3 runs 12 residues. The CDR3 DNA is TGCAGTGCTAGAGGGGGTAACAACGAGCAGTACTTC. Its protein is CSARGGNNEQYF.

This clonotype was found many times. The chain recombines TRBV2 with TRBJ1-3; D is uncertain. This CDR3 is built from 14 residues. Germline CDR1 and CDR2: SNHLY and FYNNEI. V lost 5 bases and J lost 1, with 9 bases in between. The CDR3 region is CASSPVISGNTIYF. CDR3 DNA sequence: TGTGCCAGCAGTCCAGTCATATCTGGAAACACCATATATTTT.

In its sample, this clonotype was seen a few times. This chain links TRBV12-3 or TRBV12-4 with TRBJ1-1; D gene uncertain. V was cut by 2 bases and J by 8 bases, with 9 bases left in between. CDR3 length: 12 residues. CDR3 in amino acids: CASSLLPGEAFF. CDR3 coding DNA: TGTGCCAGCAGTTTATTGCCCGGCGAAGCTTTCTTT.

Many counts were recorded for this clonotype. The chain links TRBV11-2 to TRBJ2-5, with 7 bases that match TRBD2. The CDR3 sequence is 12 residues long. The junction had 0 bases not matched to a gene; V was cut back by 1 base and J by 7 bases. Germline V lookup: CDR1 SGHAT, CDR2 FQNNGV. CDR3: CASSLAGGTQYF. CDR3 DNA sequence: TGTGCCAGCAGCTTAGCGGGGGGGACCCAGTACTTC.

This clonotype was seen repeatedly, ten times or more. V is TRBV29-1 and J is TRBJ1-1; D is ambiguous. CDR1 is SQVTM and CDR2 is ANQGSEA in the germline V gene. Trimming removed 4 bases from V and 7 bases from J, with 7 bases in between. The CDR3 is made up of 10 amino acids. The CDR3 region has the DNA TGCAGCGTTGTACGCCTTGAAGCTTTCTTT. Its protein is CSVVRLEAFF.

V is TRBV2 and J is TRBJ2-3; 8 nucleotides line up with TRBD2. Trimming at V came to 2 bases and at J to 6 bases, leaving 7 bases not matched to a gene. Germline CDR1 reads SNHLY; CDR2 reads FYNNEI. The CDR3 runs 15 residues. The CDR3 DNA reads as TGTGCCAGCAGTGAATTGGCGGGAGGTTTGGATACGCAGTATTTT. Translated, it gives CASSELAGGLDTQYF.

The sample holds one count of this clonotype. The CDR3 is CASSLSTSAWGLAGREQYF. In DNA form, the CDR3 reads TGTGCCAGCAGCTTAAGTACGTCGGCGTGGGGACTAGCGGGTCGGGAGCAGTACTTC. V and J are TRBV7-9 and TRBJ2-7; 12 nucleotides match TRBD2. CDR3 length: 19 residues. Per the germline V gene, CDR1 is SEHNR and CDR2 is FQNEAQ (reference sequence). V was pared by 2 bases and J by 7 bases, with 18 bases of the junction left unmatched.

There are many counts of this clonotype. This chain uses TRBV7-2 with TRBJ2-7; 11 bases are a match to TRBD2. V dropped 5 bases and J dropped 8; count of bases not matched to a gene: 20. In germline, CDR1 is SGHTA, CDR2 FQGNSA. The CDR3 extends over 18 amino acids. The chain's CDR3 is CASSGGAVVAGGFVKQYF. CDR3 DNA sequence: TGTGCCAGCAGCGGAGGGGCGGTAGTAGCGGGAGGGTTTGTGAAGCAGTACTTC. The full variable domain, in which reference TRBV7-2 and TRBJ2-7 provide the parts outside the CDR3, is GAGVSQSPSNKVTEKGKDVELRCDPISGHTALYWYRQSLGQGLEFLIYFQGNSAPDKSGLPSDRFSAERTGGSVSTLTIQRTQQEDSAVYLCASSGGAVVAGGFVKQYFGPGTRLTVT.

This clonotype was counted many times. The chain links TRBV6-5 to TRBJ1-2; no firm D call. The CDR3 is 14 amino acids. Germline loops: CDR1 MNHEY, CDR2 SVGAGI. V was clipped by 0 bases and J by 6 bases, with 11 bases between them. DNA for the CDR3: TGTGCCAGCAGTTACTCTGGTCCGGGAGATGGCTACACCTTC. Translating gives CASSYSGPGDGYTF.

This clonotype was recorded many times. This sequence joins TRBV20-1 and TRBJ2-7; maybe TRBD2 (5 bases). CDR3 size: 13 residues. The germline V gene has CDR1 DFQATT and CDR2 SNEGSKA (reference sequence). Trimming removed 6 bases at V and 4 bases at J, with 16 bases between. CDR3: CSAPLSGRYEQYF. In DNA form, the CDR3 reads TGCAGTGCACCACTGAGCGGAAGATACGAGCAGTACTTC.

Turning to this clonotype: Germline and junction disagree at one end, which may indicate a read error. This chain's CDR3 is CASTLNGGPETQYF. DNA for the CDR3: TGTGCCAGCACCTTAAATGGGGGCCCGGAGACCCAGTACTTC. This chain links TRBV7-9 with TRBJ2-5, with D perhaps TRBD1 (6 bases). Germline V lookup: CDR1 SEHNR, CDR2 FQNEAQ (reference sequence). The CDR3 sequence is 14 residues long.

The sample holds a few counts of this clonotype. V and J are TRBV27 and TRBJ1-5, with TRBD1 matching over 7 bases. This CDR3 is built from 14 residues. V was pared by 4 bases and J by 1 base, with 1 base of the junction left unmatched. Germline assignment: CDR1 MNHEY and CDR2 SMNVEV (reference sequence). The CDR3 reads CASSSRGSNQPQHF. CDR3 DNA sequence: TGTGCCAGCAGTTCCAGGGGGAGCAATCAGCCCCAGCATTTT.

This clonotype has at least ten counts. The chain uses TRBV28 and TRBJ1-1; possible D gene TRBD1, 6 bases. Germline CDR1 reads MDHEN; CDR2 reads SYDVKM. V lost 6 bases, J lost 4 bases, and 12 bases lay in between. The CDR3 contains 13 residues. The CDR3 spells CASRTQGITEAFF. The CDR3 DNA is TGTGCCAGCAGAACACAGGGCATCACTGAAGCTTTCTTT.

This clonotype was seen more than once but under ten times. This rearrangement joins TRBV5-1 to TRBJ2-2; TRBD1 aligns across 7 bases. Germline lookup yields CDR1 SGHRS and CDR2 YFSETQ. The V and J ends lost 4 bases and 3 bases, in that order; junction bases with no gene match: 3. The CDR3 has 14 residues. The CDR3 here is CASSGTVDTGELFF. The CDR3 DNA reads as TGCGCCAGCAGCGGGACAGTGGACACCGGGGAGCTGTTTTTT.

The DNA of the CDR3 is TGTGCCAGCAGTTACTCGAGGGTGGAGATCGGCTACGAGCAGTACTTC. Amino acid sequence: CASSYSRVEIGYEQYF. This chain links TRBV6-5 with TRBJ2-7; D might be TRBD2 (5 bases). V lost 0 bases and J 3 bases, leaving 15 bases between the germline ends. The V gene's germline CDR1 is MNHEY and CDR2 SVGAGI. The CDR3 sequence is 16 residues long.

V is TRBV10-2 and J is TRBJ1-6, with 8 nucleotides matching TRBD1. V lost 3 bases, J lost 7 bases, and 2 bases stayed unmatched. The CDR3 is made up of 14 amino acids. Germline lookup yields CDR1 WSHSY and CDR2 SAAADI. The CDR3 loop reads CASSEAGGNSPLHF. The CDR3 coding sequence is TGCGCCAGCAGTGAAGCAGGGGGCAATTCACCCCTCCACTTT.

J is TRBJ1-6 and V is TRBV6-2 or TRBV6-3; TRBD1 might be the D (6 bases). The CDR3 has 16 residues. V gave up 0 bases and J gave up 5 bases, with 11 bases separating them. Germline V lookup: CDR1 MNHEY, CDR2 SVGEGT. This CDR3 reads CASSYSGGPDNSPLHF. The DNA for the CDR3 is TGTGCCAGCAGTTACTCCGGGGGGCCTGATAATTCACCCCTCCACTTT.

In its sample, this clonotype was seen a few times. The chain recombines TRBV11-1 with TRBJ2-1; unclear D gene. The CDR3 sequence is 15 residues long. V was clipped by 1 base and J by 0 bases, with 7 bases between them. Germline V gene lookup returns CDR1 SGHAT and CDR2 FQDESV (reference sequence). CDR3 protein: CASSLGRPSYNEQFF. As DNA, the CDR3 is TGTGCCAGCAGCTTAGGTAGGCCCTCCTACAATGAGCAGTTCTTC.

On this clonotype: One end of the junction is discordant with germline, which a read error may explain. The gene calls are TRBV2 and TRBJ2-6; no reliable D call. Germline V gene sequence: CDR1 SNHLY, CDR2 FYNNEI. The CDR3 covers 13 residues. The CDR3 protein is CASSLSSANVLTF. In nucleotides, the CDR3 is TGCGCCAGCAGCCTCTCATCGGCCAACGTCCTGACTTTC.